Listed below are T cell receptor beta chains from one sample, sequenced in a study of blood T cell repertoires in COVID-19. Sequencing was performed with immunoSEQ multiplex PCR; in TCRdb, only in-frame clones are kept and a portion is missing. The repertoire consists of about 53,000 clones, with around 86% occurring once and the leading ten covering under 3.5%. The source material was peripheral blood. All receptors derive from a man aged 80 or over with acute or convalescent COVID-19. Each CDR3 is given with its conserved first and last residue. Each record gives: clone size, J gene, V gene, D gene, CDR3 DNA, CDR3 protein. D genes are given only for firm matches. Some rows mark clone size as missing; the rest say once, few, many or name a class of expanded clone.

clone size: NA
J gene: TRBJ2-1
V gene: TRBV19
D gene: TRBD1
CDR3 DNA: TGTGCCAGTACAAGGGACAGGGCTATCAATGAGCAGTTCTTC
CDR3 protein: CASTRDRAINEQFF

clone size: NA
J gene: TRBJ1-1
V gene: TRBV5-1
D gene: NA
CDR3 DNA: TGCGCCAGCAGCCCACAGGCGAACACTGAAGCTTTCTTT
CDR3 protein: CASSPQANTEAFF

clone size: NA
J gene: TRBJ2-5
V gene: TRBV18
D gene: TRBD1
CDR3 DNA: TGTGCCAGCACCGGACAGGCCGAAGAGACCCAGTACTTC
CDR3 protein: CASTGQAEETQYF

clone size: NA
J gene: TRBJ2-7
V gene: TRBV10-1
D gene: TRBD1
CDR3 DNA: TGCGCCAGCAGTGCTCCGGACAGGGGGATCTACGAGCAGTACTTC
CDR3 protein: CASSAPDRGIYEQYF

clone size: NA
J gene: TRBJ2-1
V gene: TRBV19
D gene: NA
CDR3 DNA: TGTGCCAGTAGTGAAGGGGCAGGGATCTACAATGAGCAGTTCTTC
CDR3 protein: CASSEGAGIYNEQFF

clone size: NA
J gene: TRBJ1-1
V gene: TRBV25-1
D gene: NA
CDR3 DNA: TGTGCCAGCAGTGAATTATCCGGTTTGAACACTGAAGCTTTCTTT
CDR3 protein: CASSELSGLNTEAFF

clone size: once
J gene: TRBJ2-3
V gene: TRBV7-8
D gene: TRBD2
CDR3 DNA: TGTGCCAGCAGTCCTCGAGGCCTAGCGGGGGGGCCGTACATCTATTTT
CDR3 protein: CASSPRGLAGGPYIYF

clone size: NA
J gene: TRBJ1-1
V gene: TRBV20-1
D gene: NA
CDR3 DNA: TGCAGTTCTTGGGGGGGGACTGAAGCTTTCTTT
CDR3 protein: CSSWGGTEAFF

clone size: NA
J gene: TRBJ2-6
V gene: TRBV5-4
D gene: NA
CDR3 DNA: TGTGCCAGCAGCTCCCTTCGTTACTCTGGGGCCAACGTCCTGACTTTC
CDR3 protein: CASSSLRYSGANVLTF

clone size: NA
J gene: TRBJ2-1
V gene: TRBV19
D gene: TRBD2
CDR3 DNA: TGTGCCAGTAGCCCCCGGGGGGTTCACAATGAGCAGTTCTTC
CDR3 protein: CASSPRGVHNEQFF

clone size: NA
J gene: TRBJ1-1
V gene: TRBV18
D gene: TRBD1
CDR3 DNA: TGTGCCAGCTCACCACAGACAGGGGCGAACACTGAAGCTTTCTTT
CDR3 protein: CASSPQTGANTEAFF

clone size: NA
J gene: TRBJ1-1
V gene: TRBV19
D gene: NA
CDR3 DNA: TGTGCCAGTAGTCAGGGAGGAGGCACTGAAGCTTTCTTT
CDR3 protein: CASSQGGGTEAFF